The sequence of this T cell receptor beta chain was determined in a study of blood T cell repertoires in COVID-19. The protocol was immunoSEQ multiplex PCR, while the TCRdb copy is restricted to in-frame clones and leaves out a portion. Altogether 200,000 to 250,000 clones are present, 70% to 90% being singletons, with the ten largest covering more than 2.5%. V was trimmed by 0 bases and J by 4 bases, leaving 4 bases between them. This CDR3 has 13 residues. CDR1 and CDR2 (germline): MGHRA, YSYEKL. The clonotype was recovered from a man aged 60-69 years with acute or convalescent COVID-19. The rearrangement joins TRBV4-1 to TRBJ1-5; D uncertain. The source material was peripheral blood. The CDR3 loop is CASSQDRNQPQHF. The CDR3 nucleotides are TGCGCCAGCAGCCAAGATCGGAATCAGCCCCAGCATTTT.